This TCR beta chain was observed in a study of tumor-infiltrating lymphocytes in primary liver carcinoma (dated by TCRdb to about 2017). Background on the whole study: Surgical resection was performed in China between late 2015 and 2016 on about 5 patients with histopathologically diagnosed primary liver carcinoma. Tumors of the five patients were stage T1-T3 N0M0 with maximum diameters of roughly 4 to 10 cm. For each liver tumor, the study sampled five regions along with adjacent normal tissue and blood, and applied TCRbeta repertoire sequencing, expression microarrays and whole-exome sequencing. Each sample produced about 3.5 to 8 million productive TCRbeta reads, and read depth showed no significant difference between tissue types. A total of some 35 specimens from 5 patients underwent TCRbeta repertoire sequencing, comprising some 25 tumor regions, 5 adjacent noncancerous liver tissues and 5 peripheral blood samples. Of the five patients, three men and two women aged 30 to 69 years, four had hepatocellular carcinoma and one had combined HCC and intrahepatic cholangiocarcinoma. Technical replicate repertoires showed high reproducibility, with mean shared-clone rates about 0.86 and correlation coefficients above 0.95. Broad study findings and their caveats: Consistent with antigen-driven expansion, pairs of tumor regions showed higher repertoire overlap (mean approximately 35%) than either tumor-adjacent pairs (approximately 17%) or tumor-blood pairs (around 15%). Because only the TCR beta chain was sequenced and unpaired alpha chains were not captured, true repertoire diversity is likely underestimated. Comparison of CD4+ and CD8+ T cell repertoires was precluded by the use of bulk unsorted samples. Only five patients were included in the study, and the authors note that the findings should be validated in a larger study. The top 250 clones made up a significantly larger repertoire fraction in tumors than in blood (p = 0.039).

Note on this clonotype: Its specific antigen is unknown. No conserved phenylalanine or tryptophan ends this CDR3, so it is likely a read error.

TCRbeta-specific cDNA was reverse-transcribed from roughly 500 ng total RNA using a constant-region primer and ProtoScript II reverse transcriptase. TCRbeta libraries were built with three nested multiplex PCR rounds, a slightly modified ARM-PCR procedure. The first two PCR rounds used multiplex TRBV1-TRBV30 forward primers with a Cbeta reverse primer, each for roughly 10 cycles. Sample barcodes and Illumina adapters were attached in a final 25-cycle PCR using Deep VentR polymerase. Before sequencing, amplicons between 200 and 500 bp were purified from gel using a QIAquick gel extraction kit. TCRbeta amplicons were sequenced on an Illumina HiSeq 2500 with 250-bp paired-end reads. In the paper's pipeline: Trimmomatic v0.33 was used to quality-trim the reads, and FLASH v1.2.11 was used to merge paired reads so that full CDR3 sequences could be recovered. V, D and J germline segments were assigned to the rearranged TCRbeta sequences using MiGEC v1.2.1b. VDJtools v1.0.0 computed clonotype statistics and Shannon-Wiener diversity indices. Except for diversity analysis, only each sample's 250 most abundant clonotypes were used in subsequent analyses to reduce sampling bias. TCRdb trimmed the raw reads at Q25, called clones with MiXCR and kept productive beta chains. Here each entry gathers all rows of one CDR3 protein and keeps the most common genes and DNA. What appears here as the V and J calls and clone size reflects TCRdb's work, not the paper's. This sample is represented by about 200,000 distinct CDR3 sequences; around three fifths of them were singletons. The top ten clones comprise about 7.1% of the sample.

RNA from unsorted whole blood was extracted with TRIzol reagent, and germline DNA was obtained with the DNeasy Blood & Tissue kit. Chronic HBV infection was present in the patients, and the patients were treatment-naive at sampling. Before surgery, four milliliters of peripheral blood were collected into K2EDTA tubes. Via the germline V gene, CDR1 is SGHAT and CDR2 FQNNGV. V loses 5 bases of germline sequence and J loses 3 bases, and the interval between the two ends is 20 bases. The CDR3 region is 16 residues in length, termini included. Only the CDR3 DNA stays, 48 bases, in frame from base 1. The V and J genes are TRBV11-2 and TRBJ2-7; D gene: possibly TRBD2, on 6 matching bases. Material for sequencing was peripheral blood. This receptor was identified in a woman aged 55-75 years with primary liver carcinoma and hepatitis B virus infection. The DNA sequence reads TGTGCCAGCAGCCTGGGCTGGGGAGGTCGAGGCTACGAGCAGTACATC. Its protein reads: CASSLGWGGRGYEQYI.